The 18 T cell receptor beta chains below all came from one sample that was sequenced in a study of T cell responses to AZD1222 COVID-19 vaccine. Clones were read by immunoSEQ multiplex PCR, and TCRdb kept only the in-frame ones, dropping some. The sample has over 90,000 clones, roughly 90% seen once. This specimen consisted of peripheral blood, obtained 28 days after the second AZD1222 dose. These receptor sequences come from an adult who received the AZD1222 COVID-19 vaccine.

The V and J genes are TRBV3-1 (or the pseudogene TRBV3-2) and TRBJ2-7, with a tentative D call TRBD1 (5 bases). Germline V lookup: CDR1 LGHDT, CDR2 YNNKEL (reference sequence). This CDR3 is 13 amino acids long. The V end was cut by 2 bases, the J end by 5 bases, with 10 bases between. CDR3 residues: CASSQRGTHEQYF. CDR3 sequence (DNA): TGTGCCAGCAGCCAAAGGGGTACCCACGAGCAGTACTTC.

The V gene is TRBV15, the J gene TRBJ1-5; possibly TRBD1 for D (5 bases). This CDR3 spans 17 amino acids. V lost 1 base, J lost 0 bases, and 13 bases lay in between. Germline assignment: CDR1 LNHNV and CDR2 YYDKDF (reference sequence). CDR3 DNA: TGTGCCACCAGCAGAGGTAGGACATCGTATAGCAATCAGCCCCAGCATTTT. It is translated as CATSRGRTSYSNQPQHF.

The genes are TRBV30 and TRBJ1-5, with D possibly TRBD1 on 6 matching bases. Germline lookup yields CDR1 GTSNPN and CDR2 SVGIG (reference sequence). CDR3 length: 13 residues. V was pared by 1 base and J by 3 bases, with 7 bases between. The chain's CDR3 is CAWSGGLNQPQHF. The CDR3, as DNA: TGTGCCTGGAGTGGGGGGCTCAATCAGCCCCAGCATTTT.

The gene calls are TRBV7-2 and TRBJ2-7, with 8 bases lining up with TRBD1. V lost 5 bases, J lost 1 base, and 1 base stayed unmatched. This CDR3 spans 13 amino acids. Germline V gene data show CDR1 as SGHTA and CDR2 as FQGNSA. CDR3 sequence (DNA): TGTGCCAGCAGCCGACAGGGGTCCTACGAGCAGTACTTC. Translated, it gives CASSRQGSYEQYF.

V and J are TRBV4-2 and TRBJ2-1, with 9 bases that match TRBD2. Germline-derived CDR1 and CDR2 are LGHNA and YNFKEQ. This CDR3 region has 13 residues. Trimming removed 4 bases from V and 10 bases from J; junction bases left unmatched: 5. The CDR3 nucleotides read TGTGCCAGCAGCCTAAGACTAGCGGACGAGCAGTTCTTC. This codes for CASSLRLADEQFF.

The rearrangement links TRBV7-9 to TRBJ2-3; 7 bases match TRBD1. There are 13 residues in the CDR3. Trimming removed 6 bases from V and 5 bases from J; junction bases left unmatched: 5. The germline V gene has CDR1 SEHNR and CDR2 FQNEAQ (reference sequence). This chain's CDR3 is CASRVRGIDTQYF. The CDR3 region has the DNA TGTGCCAGCAGGGTCAGGGGGATAGATACGCAGTATTTT.

The chain recombines TRBV5-1 with TRBJ1-1; 9 bases line up with TRBD1. Germline V gives CDR1 SGHRS, CDR2 YFSETQ. V lost 5 bases to trimming and J lost 11 bases; unmatched junction nucleotides: 16. This CDR3 is built from 15 residues. In DNA, the CDR3 is TGCGCCAGCAGGGAAGGGACAGGGTTAGTATCTAAGGCTTTCTTT. It encodes CASREGTGLVSKAFF.

This rearrangement joins TRBV5-6 to TRBJ1-4, with 10 bases fitting TRBD1. Germline assignment: CDR1 SGHDT and CDR2 YYEEEE. The length of the CDR3 is 14 residues. After removal of 4 bases from V and 8 bases from J, the junction contained 5 bases not matched to a gene. CDR3: CASSPGQGNEKLFF. DNA of the CDR3: TGTGCCAGCAGCCCGGGACAGGGGAACGAAAAACTGTTTTTT. Together with reference TRBV5-6 and TRBJ1-4, the CDR3 gives the full variable domain: DAGVTQSPTHLIKTRGQQVTLRCSPKSGHDTVSWYQQALGQGPQFIFQYYEEEERQRGNFPDRFSGHQFPNYSSELNVNALLLGDSALYLCASSPGQGNEKLFFGSGTQLSVL.

The V and J genes are TRBV20-1 and TRBJ1-1, with D hard to call. Trimming took off 3 bases at V and 1 base at J, with 6 bases between the two ends. CDR3 size: 12 residues. From germline, CDR1 is DFQATT and CDR2 SNEGSKA (reference sequence). CDR3 nucleotide sequence: TGCAGTGCTAGTACCGAGAACACTGAAGCTTTCTTT. It encodes CSASTENTEAFF.

This rearrangement joins TRBV3-1 (or the pseudogene TRBV3-2) to TRBJ1-4; no clear D gene. V was shortened by 6 bases and J by 7 bases, with 18 bases between the two germline ends. Per the germline V gene, CDR1 is LGHDT and CDR2 is YNNKEL (reference sequence). The CDR3 has 15 amino acids. The CDR3 protein is CASSHRTIPAEKLFF. DNA for the CDR3: TGTGCCAGCAGTCACCGGACTATTCCAGCTGAAAAACTGTTTTTT.

This rearrangement joins TRBV10-3 to TRBJ1-5; 7 bases align to TRBD1. Trimming took 0 bases from V and 3 from J; bases not matched to a gene: 2. The length of the CDR3 is 15 residues. The germline gives CDR1 ENHRY, CDR2 SYGVKD. CDR3 in amino acids: CAISESGTDNQPQHF. The DNA for the CDR3 is TGTGCCATCAGTGAGTCCGGGACAGACAATCAGCCCCAGCATTTT.

V is TRBV29-1 and J is TRBJ2-3; D is uncertain. This CDR3 is built from 13 residues. Per the germline V gene, CDR1 is SQVTM and CDR2 is ANQGSEA. V lost 2 bases and J 2 bases, leaving 8 bases between the germline ends. The CDR3 DNA is TGCAGCGTTGAACCCCAGGACACAGATACGCAGTATTTT. Amino acids: CSVEPQDTDTQYF.

V and J are TRBV7-3 and TRBJ2-1, with unresolved D. The germline V gene encodes CDR1 SGHTA and CDR2 FQGTGA. V lost 5 bases and J 8 bases, leaving 19 bases between the germline ends. The CDR3 contains 15 residues. The CDR3 DNA sequence: TGTGCCAGCAGCCCCGCCCCGGGCCTCGGAGATGAGCAGTTCTTC. This gives the protein CASSPAPGLGDEQFF.

The rearrangement links TRBV27 to TRBJ1-2, with no clear D. This CDR3 is 18 amino acids long. Trimming removed 4 bases from V and 0 bases from J, with 21 bases in between. Germline CDR1 is MNHEY and CDR2 is SMNVEV (reference sequence). CDR3 protein: CASSSSPHLVPANYGYTF. The CDR3 region has the DNA TGTGCCAGCAGTTCGAGCCCACATTTAGTTCCGGCTAACTATGGCTACACCTTC.

The chain joins TRBV6-1 to TRBJ1-4; TRBD1 aligns across 7 bases. The germline V gene encodes CDR1 MNHNS and CDR2 SASEGT. Unmatched junction bases numbered 4, after V lost 2 bases and J lost 7 bases. This CDR3 is 14 amino acids long. The DNA of the CDR3 is TGTGCCAGCAGTGAACGGGGGGACAGTGAAAAACTGTTTTTT. Its protein is CASSERGDSEKLFF.

This clone has only a few counts. This chain links TRBV6-2 or TRBV6-3 with TRBJ2-2; D is perhaps TRBD1 (5 bases). V was shortened by 6 bases and J by 1 base, with 18 bases between the two germline ends. The CDR3 has 17 residues. CDR1 and CDR2 (germline): MNHEY, SVGEGT. CDR3 DNA sequence: TGTGCCAGCAGCCTCACGTTACGCGGACAGAACACCGGGGAGCTGTTTTTT. The encoded protein is CASSLTLRGQNTGELFF.

The V and J genes are TRBV25-1 and TRBJ2-5, with D unresolved. V was shortened by 4 bases and J by 1 base, with 10 bases between the two germline ends. CDR1 is MGHDK, CDR2 SYGVNS, per germline. This CDR3 comprises 14 residues. The CDR3: CASSGWAFQETQYF. The CDR3 DNA sequence: TGTGCCAGCAGTGGATGGGCCTTCCAAGAGACCCAGTACTTC.

The V call is TRBV14, the J call TRBJ2-7; a weak D match, TRBD2 (5 bases). The ends were cut back, 1 base at V and 2 bases at J, with 9 bases in the middle. Germline CDR1 and CDR2: SGHDN and FVKESK. CDR3 length: 14 amino acids. The CDR3 sequence is CASSQGTVPYEQYF. CDR3 in DNA: TGTGCCAGCAGCCAAGGGACTGTCCCCTACGAGCAGTACTTC.